This T cell receptor (beta chain) is from a study of CD8 T cells in Susac syndrome. The CDR3 has 12 amino acids. Germline CDR1 LGHDT, CDR2 YNNKEL (reference sequence). V was shortened by 5 bases and J by 3 bases, with 8 bases between the two germline ends. With regard to this clonotype: The CDR3 ends on some other residue instead of the conserved phenylalanine or tryptophan, so this is likely a read error.

Reverse transcription used roughly 0.45 to 1 ug RNA and random hexamers. TCRdb called the immunoSEQ multiplex PCR reads again in MiXCR, with one record for every CDR3 protein. The sample holds over 350,000 distinct CDR3 sequences, more than 80% seen once. The rearrangement links TRBV3-1 to TRBJ2-7; no reliable D call. This receptor was obtained from a human donor with multiple sclerosis. Sequenced: CD8+ T cells from PBMCs. CDR3 residues: CASSSQIYEQYL. The DNA of the CDR3 is TGTGCCAGCAGCTCCCAGATCTACGAGCAGTACTTA.